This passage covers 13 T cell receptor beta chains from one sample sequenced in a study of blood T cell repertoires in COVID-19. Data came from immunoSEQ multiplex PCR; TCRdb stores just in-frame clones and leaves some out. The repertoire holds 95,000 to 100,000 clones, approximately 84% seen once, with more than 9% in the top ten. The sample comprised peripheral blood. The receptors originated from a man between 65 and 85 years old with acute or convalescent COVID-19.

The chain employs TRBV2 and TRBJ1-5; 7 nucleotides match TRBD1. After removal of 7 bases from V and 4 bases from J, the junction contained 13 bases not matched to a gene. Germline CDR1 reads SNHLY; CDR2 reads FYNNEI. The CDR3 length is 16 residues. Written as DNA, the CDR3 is TGTGCCAGCACCTCACAGGAAGGGGGCCCTAATCAGCCCCAGCATTTT. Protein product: CASTSQEGGPNQPQHF.

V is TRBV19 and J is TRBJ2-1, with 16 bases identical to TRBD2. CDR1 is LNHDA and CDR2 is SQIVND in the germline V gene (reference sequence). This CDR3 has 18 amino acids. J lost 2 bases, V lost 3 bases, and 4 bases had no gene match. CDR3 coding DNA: TGTGCCAGTAGTATGGGACTAGCGGGAGGGTACGCCTACAATGAGCAGTTCTTC. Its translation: CASSMGLAGGYAYNEQFF. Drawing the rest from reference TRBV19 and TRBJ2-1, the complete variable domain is DGGITQSPKYLFRKEGQNVTLSCEQNLNHDAMYWYRQDPGQGLRLIYYSQIVNDFQKGDIAEGYSVSREKKESFPLTVTSAQKNPTAFYLCASSMGLAGGYAYNEQFFGPGTRLTVL.

The CDR3 DNA sequence: TGTGCCAGCAGCTCACACCACTACGAGCAGTACTTC. Translated: CASSSHHYEQYF. This chain links TRBV7-9 with TRBJ2-7; D is ambiguous. The CDR3 is 12 residues long. In germline, CDR1 is SEHNR, CDR2 FQNEAQ (reference sequence). Between the trimmed V and J ends, which lost 4 bases and 3 bases, there was a span of 7 bases.

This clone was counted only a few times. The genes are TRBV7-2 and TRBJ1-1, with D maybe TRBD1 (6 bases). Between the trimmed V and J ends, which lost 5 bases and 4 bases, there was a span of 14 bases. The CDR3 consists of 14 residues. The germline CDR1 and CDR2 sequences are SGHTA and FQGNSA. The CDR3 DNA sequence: TGTGCCAGCAGCCGGGGGGGGCAGAGCACTGAAGCTTTCTTT. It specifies CASSRGGQSTEAFF.

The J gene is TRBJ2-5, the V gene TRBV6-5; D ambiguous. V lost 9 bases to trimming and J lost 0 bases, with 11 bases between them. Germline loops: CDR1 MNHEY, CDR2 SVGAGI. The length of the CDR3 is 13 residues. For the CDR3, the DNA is TGTGCCAGTATGTACCGGGACCAAGAGACCCAGTACTTC. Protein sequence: CASMYRDQETQYF.

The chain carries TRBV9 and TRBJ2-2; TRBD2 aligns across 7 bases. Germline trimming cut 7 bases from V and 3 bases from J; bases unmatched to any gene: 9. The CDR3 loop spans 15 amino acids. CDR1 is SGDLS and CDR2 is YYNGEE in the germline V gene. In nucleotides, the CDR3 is TGTGCCAGCCAGCGGGATGGCTTGCACACCGGGGAGCTGTTTTTT. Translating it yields CASQRDGLHTGELFF.

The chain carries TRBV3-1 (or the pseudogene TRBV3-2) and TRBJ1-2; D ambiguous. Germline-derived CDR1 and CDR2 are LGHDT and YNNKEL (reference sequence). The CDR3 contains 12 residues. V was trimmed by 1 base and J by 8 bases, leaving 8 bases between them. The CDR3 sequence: CASSQARGGYTF. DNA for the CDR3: TGTGCCAGCAGCCAAGCCCGAGGAGGCTACACCTTC.

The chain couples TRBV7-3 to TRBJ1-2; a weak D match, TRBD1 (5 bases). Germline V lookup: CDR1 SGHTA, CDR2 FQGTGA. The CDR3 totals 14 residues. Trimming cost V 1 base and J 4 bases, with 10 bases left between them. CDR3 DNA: TGTGCCAGCAGCTTAAATCAGGGAGGCTATGGCTACACCTTC. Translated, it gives CASSLNQGGYGYTF.

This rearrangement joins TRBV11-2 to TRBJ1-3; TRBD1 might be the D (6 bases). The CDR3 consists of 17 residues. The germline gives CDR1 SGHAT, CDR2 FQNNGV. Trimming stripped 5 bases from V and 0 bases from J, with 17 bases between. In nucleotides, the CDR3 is TGTGCCAGCAGCATCGTGGGGGGGCGGAACTCTGGAAACACCATATATTTT. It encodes CASSIVGGRNSGNTIYF.

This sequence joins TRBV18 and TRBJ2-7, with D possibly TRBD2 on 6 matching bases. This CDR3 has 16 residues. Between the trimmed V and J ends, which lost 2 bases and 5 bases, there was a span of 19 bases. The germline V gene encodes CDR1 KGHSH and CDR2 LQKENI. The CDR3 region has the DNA TGTGCCAGCTCACCAGGGGACGGATCAGGGAGGAACGAGCAGTACTTC. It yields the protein CASSPGDGSGRNEQYF.

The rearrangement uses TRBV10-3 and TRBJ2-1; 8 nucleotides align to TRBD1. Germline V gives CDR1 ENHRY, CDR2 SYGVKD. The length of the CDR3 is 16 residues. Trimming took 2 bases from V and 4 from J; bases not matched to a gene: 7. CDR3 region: CAISEPTGDTYNEQFF. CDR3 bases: TGTGCCATCAGTGAGCCGACAGGGGACACTTACAATGAGCAGTTCTTC.

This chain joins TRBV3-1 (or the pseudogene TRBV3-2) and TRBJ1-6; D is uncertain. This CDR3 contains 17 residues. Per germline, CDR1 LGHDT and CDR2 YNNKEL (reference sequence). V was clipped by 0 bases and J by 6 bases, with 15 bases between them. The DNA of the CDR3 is TGTGCCAGCAGCCAAGATAGGAGTTGGCCAACTAATTCACCCCTCCACTTT. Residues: CASSQDRSWPTNSPLHF.

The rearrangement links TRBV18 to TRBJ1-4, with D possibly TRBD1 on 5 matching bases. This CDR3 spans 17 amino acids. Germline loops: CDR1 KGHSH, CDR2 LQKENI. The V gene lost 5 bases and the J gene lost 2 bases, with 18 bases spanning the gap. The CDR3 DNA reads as TGTGCCAGCTCATCCGGGGGATCCTATTTGACTAATGAAAAACTGTTTTTT. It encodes CASSSGGSYLTNEKLFF.